The rows below give T cell receptor beta chains drawn from one sample of a study of memory CD4+ T cells and cytomegalovirus serostatus. This table comes from immunoSEQ multiplex PCR, and its TCRdb copy is limited to in-frame clones, with some not included. The table has some 87,000 clones, about 80% seen once. Sequenced: memory CD4+ T cells from blood. The receptors stem from an adult in good health and CMV-seropositive. Each CDR3 is given with its conserved first and last residue. Fields, in order: J gene, clone size, D gene, V gene, CDR3 DNA, CDR3 protein. A D gene is named only where the DNA matches it firmly. Clone sizes are given selectively: once, few, many, or a class where the clone is expanded.

j_gene: TRBJ2-7; abundance: -; d_gene: TRBD1; v_gene: TRBV5-5; CDR3nt: TGTGCCAGCAGCTTGCTTGGACAGGGGGCTGGCTACGAGCAGTACTTC; CDR3aa: CASSLLGQGAGYEQYF
j_gene: TRBJ2-7; abundance: -; d_gene: TRBD1; v_gene: TRBV19; CDR3nt: TGTGCCAGTAGTATATCCGGGACAGGGTTCTACTACGAGCAGTACTTC; CDR3aa: CASSISGTGFYYEQYF
j_gene: TRBJ2-3; abundance: few; d_gene: -; v_gene: TRBV30; CDR3nt: TGTGCCTGGAGAGCAGGGACATCCACAGATACGCAGTATTTT; CDR3aa: CAWRAGTSTDTQYF
j_gene: TRBJ2-5; abundance: -; d_gene: TRBD1; v_gene: TRBV6-6; CDR3nt: TGTGCCAGCAGGGGACAGGGACGTGGAGGCCAAGAGACCCAGTACTTC; CDR3aa: CASRGQGRGGQETQYF
j_gene: TRBJ2-1; abundance: -; d_gene: -; v_gene: TRBV5-1; CDR3nt: TGCGCCAGCAGTCTCGATTTAACCTCCTACAATGAGCAGTTCTTC; CDR3aa: CASSLDLTSYNEQFF
j_gene: TRBJ2-5; abundance: -; d_gene: TRBD2; v_gene: TRBV7-9; CDR3nt: TGTGCCAGCAGCTCGGGACTAGCGGGAGGATGGGAAGAGACCCAGTACTTC; CDR3aa: CASSSGLAGGWEETQYF
j_gene: TRBJ1-5; abundance: -; d_gene: -; v_gene: TRBV28; CDR3nt: TGTGCCAGCAGACCCCCGGTCTCCTATAGCAATCAGCCCCAGCATTTT; CDR3aa: CASRPPVSYSNQPQHF
j_gene: TRBJ2-1; abundance: few; d_gene: -; v_gene: TRBV10-1; CDR3nt: TGCGCCAGCACCCCTGGGCAGTTCTTC; CDR3aa: CASTPGQFF
j_gene: TRBJ1-2; abundance: once; d_gene: -; v_gene: TRBV6-5; CDR3nt: TGTGCCAGCAGTTCCAGGGGCGGCTACACCTTC; CDR3aa: CASSSRGGYTF
j_gene: TRBJ2-1; abundance: -; d_gene: -; v_gene: TRBV4-3; CDR3nt: TGCGCCAGCAGCCAAGATGGCGGGATAGGGGAGCAGTTCTTC; CDR3aa: CASSQDGGIGEQFF
j_gene: TRBJ2-3; abundance: -; d_gene: -; v_gene: TRBV30; CDR3nt: TGTGCCCATTCGACAGGCTCCGCAGATACGCAGTATTTT; CDR3aa: CAHSTGSADTQYF
j_gene: TRBJ2-7; abundance: -; d_gene: -; v_gene: TRBV5-1; CDR3nt: TGCGCCAGCAGCTTCGGTGTGGGGGGTACTGGCTCCGAGCAGTACTTC; CDR3aa: CASSFGVGGTGSEQYF
j_gene: TRBJ2-1; abundance: once; d_gene: TRBD2; v_gene: TRBV6-4; CDR3nt: TGTGCCAGCAGTGACTCGGTAGCGGGGCTGCAGTTCTTC; CDR3aa: CASSDSVAGLQFF
j_gene: TRBJ1-2; abundance: -; d_gene: -; v_gene: TRBV5-6; CDR3nt: TGTGCCAGCCTTACCCGGGACATTAACTATGGCTACACCTTC; CDR3aa: CASLTRDINYGYTF
j_gene: TRBJ2-5; abundance: -; d_gene: -; v_gene: TRBV2; CDR3nt: TGTGCCAGCGGGGGGCGCGCGGTCCAAGAGACCCAGTACTTC; CDR3aa: CASGGRAVQETQYF
j_gene: TRBJ1-1; abundance: -; d_gene: -; v_gene: TRBV6-6; CDR3nt: TGTGCCAGCAGACAGACCACTGAAGCTTTCTTT; CDR3aa: CASRQTTEAFF
j_gene: TRBJ2-7; abundance: -; d_gene: -; v_gene: TRBV18; CDR3nt: TGTGCCAGCTCAAAAGTCAGGGCCTCCTACGAGCAGTACTTC; CDR3aa: CASSKVRASYEQYF
j_gene: TRBJ1-3; abundance: -; d_gene: -; v_gene: TRBV18; CDR3nt: TGTGCCAGCTCCCCGGACGGCTTCTCTGGAAACACCATATATTTT; CDR3aa: CASSPDGFSGNTIYF
j_gene: TRBJ2-2; abundance: -; d_gene: TRBD1; v_gene: TRBV7-3; CDR3nt: TGTGCCAGCAGCTGGACAGGGGGTACCGGGGAGCTGTTTTTT; CDR3aa: CASSWTGGTGELFF
j_gene: TRBJ1-2; abundance: -; d_gene: -; v_gene: TRBV11-3; CDR3nt: TGTGCCAGCAGCCCCTCTTCGGGGCGCTACACCTTC; CDR3aa: CASSPSSGRYTF
j_gene: TRBJ2-7; abundance: -; d_gene: -; v_gene: TRBV6-1; CDR3nt: TGTGCCAGCAGTTTAGAGAGGTATAGCCGGGAGCAGTACTTC; CDR3aa: CASSLERYSREQYF
j_gene: TRBJ2-7; abundance: -; d_gene: -; v_gene: TRBV7-8; CDR3nt: TGTGCCAGCAGCCCACCCGGCGGGTACTTTCACTCCGAGGGGTTCTACGAGCAGTACTTC; CDR3aa: CASSPPGGYFHSEGFYEQYF
j_gene: TRBJ2-3; abundance: -; d_gene: -; v_gene: TRBV7-2; CDR3nt: TGTGCCAGCAGCTACCCACTAGCTCAGAGCACAGATACGCAGTATTTT; CDR3aa: CASSYPLAQSTDTQYF
j_gene: TRBJ2-3; abundance: -; d_gene: -; v_gene: TRBV6-6; CDR3nt: TGTGCCAGCACGGGCGGGACCACAGATACGCAGTATTTT; CDR3aa: CASTGGTTDTQYF
j_gene: TRBJ2-7; abundance: -; d_gene: TRBD1; v_gene: TRBV5-6; CDR3nt: TGTGCCAGCAGCACCCCGGGACAGGGTTTTGGTGAGCAGTACTTC; CDR3aa: CASSTPGQGFGEQYF
j_gene: TRBJ2-3; abundance: -; d_gene: -; v_gene: TRBV28; CDR3nt: TGTGCCAGCACTACCCGGGACACAAATACGCAGTATTTT; CDR3aa: CASTTRDTNTQYF
j_gene: TRBJ1-3; abundance: -; d_gene: -; v_gene: TRBV6-6; CDR3nt: TGTGCCAGCAGTTACGATGGTCGGGACACCATATATTTT; CDR3aa: CASSYDGRDTIYF
j_gene: TRBJ1-5; abundance: few; d_gene: -; v_gene: TRBV28; CDR3nt: TGTGCCAGCAGTCGCACCGAAGGGTTTGGTGGCAATCAGCCCCAGCATTTT; CDR3aa: CASSRTEGFGGNQPQHF
j_gene: TRBJ2-5; abundance: -; d_gene: -; v_gene: TRBV5-8; CDR3nt: TGTGCCAGCAGCTTGGTGGGAATCCAACGGGGAGAGACCCAGTACTTC; CDR3aa: CASSLVGIQRGETQYF
j_gene: TRBJ2-7; abundance: -; d_gene: -; v_gene: TRBV5-1; CDR3nt: TGCGCCAGCAGCTTGGCCGGATACTACGAGCAGTACTTC; CDR3aa: CASSLAGYYEQYF
j_gene: TRBJ2-1; abundance: few; d_gene: TRBD2; v_gene: TRBV29-1; CDR3nt: TGCAGCGTTGGGGAGGGTGGCAGGGTCGGTGAGCAGTTCTTC; CDR3aa: CSVGEGGRVGEQFF
j_gene: TRBJ2-5; abundance: -; d_gene: -; v_gene: TRBV7-9; CDR3nt: TGTGCCAGCAGCTTACTCCCCGGTAACCAAGAGACCCAGTACTTC; CDR3aa: CASSLLPGNQETQYF
j_gene: TRBJ1-4; abundance: -; d_gene: -; v_gene: TRBV5-1; CDR3nt: TGCGCCAGCAGAACGCTACCGGATGTTAATGAAAAACTGTTTTTT; CDR3aa: CASRTLPDVNEKLFF
j_gene: TRBJ2-6; abundance: -; d_gene: -; v_gene: TRBV19; CDR3nt: TGTGCCAGTAGTATGTGGACCTCTGGGGCCAACGTCCTGACTTTC; CDR3aa: CASSMWTSGANVLTF
j_gene: TRBJ2-6; abundance: -; d_gene: -; v_gene: TRBV4-3; CDR3nt: TGCGCCAGCAGCCAAGAAGGGACTTGGTACGGGGCCAACGTCCTGACTTTC; CDR3aa: CASSQEGTWYGANVLTF
j_gene: TRBJ1-1; abundance: -; d_gene: -; v_gene: TRBV10-3; CDR3nt: TGTGCCATCAGTGATATAAAGAACACTGAAGCTTTCTTT; CDR3aa: CAISDIKNTEAFF
j_gene: TRBJ2-1; abundance: few; d_gene: -; v_gene: TRBV7-2; CDR3nt: TGTGCCAGCAGCTCCCCCGAGCTAGCCAAGCAGTTCTTC; CDR3aa: CASSSPELAKQFF
j_gene: TRBJ2-3; abundance: -; d_gene: TRBD1; v_gene: TRBV4-3; CDR3nt: TGCGCCAGCAGCCAAGCATCCCTTCCGGGACAGGGGTCAGATACGCAGTATTTT; CDR3aa: CASSQASLPGQGSDTQYF
j_gene: TRBJ2-7; abundance: -; d_gene: TRBD2; v_gene: TRBV28; CDR3nt: TGTGCCAGCAGTCAAGGGACTAGCGGGAGGGCCTCTCCTTTGTCCTACGAGCAGTACTTC; CDR3aa: CASSQGTSGRASPLSYEQYF
j_gene: TRBJ1-2; abundance: -; d_gene: -; v_gene: TRBV5-6; CDR3nt: TGTGCCAGCAGCTTCCCCAGTGGGAACTATGGCTACACCTTC; CDR3aa: CASSFPSGNYGYTF
j_gene: TRBJ2-4; abundance: -; d_gene: -; v_gene: TRBV6-5; CDR3nt: TGTGCCAGCAGTTACTCAGGGGGGACCAAAAACATTCAGTACTTC; CDR3aa: CASSYSGGTKNIQYF
j_gene: TRBJ1-1; abundance: -; d_gene: TRBD1; v_gene: TRBV6-6; CDR3nt: TGTGCCAGCAGTTGGGACAGGAACACTGAAGCTTTCTTT; CDR3aa: CASSWDRNTEAFF
j_gene: TRBJ1-4; abundance: once; d_gene: -; v_gene: TRBV5-1; CDR3nt: TGCGCCAGCAGCAGATCCTCAGTCTCCAATGAAAAACTGTTTTTT; CDR3aa: CASSRSSVSNEKLFF
j_gene: TRBJ1-2; abundance: once; d_gene: -; v_gene: TRBV2; CDR3nt: TGTGCCAGCAGTTCCACAGATACAGGGATCGGTGGCTACACCTTC; CDR3aa: CASSSTDTGIGGYTF
j_gene: TRBJ1-1; abundance: -; d_gene: -; v_gene: TRBV11-2; CDR3nt: TGTGCCAGCAGCTTAGAGGGGTGGGGTGAAGCTTTCTTT; CDR3aa: CASSLEGWGEAFF
j_gene: TRBJ2-7; abundance: -; d_gene: -; v_gene: TRBV7-8; CDR3nt: TGTGCCAGCAGCCCCCTGAACTCCTACGAGCAGTACTTC; CDR3aa: CASSPLNSYEQYF
j_gene: TRBJ2-5; abundance: -; d_gene: TRBD2; v_gene: TRBV7-6; CDR3nt: TGTGCCAGCAGCTTATGGGCTAGCGGGGGATACCAAGAGACCCAGTACTTC; CDR3aa: CASSLWASGGYQETQYF
j_gene: TRBJ2-6; abundance: few; d_gene: -; v_gene: TRBV6-4; CDR3nt: TGTGCCAGCAGTGACTCCAACTCTGGGGCCAACGTCCTGACTTTC; CDR3aa: CASSDSNSGANVLTF
j_gene: TRBJ2-6; abundance: few; d_gene: -; v_gene: TRBV5-4; CDR3nt: TGTGCCAGCAAGCGGCAGGCTCTCTCTGGGGCCAACGTCCTGACTTTC; CDR3aa: CASKRQALSGANVLTF
j_gene: TRBJ2-1; abundance: -; d_gene: TRBD2; v_gene: TRBV5-6; CDR3nt: TGTGCCACTAGCGGGAGGGCCAACGTGGTTGAGCAGTTCTTC; CDR3aa: CATSGRANVVEQFF
j_gene: TRBJ2-2; abundance: -; d_gene: -; v_gene: TRBV5-1; CDR3nt: TGCGCCAGCAGCTTGGACGGGAGAGGGACCGGGGAGCTGTTTTTT; CDR3aa: CASSLDGRGTGELFF
j_gene: TRBJ2-3; abundance: -; d_gene: TRBD2; v_gene: TRBV15; CDR3nt: TGTGCCACCAGCAGAGAGGGGGGGGATACGCAGTATTTT; CDR3aa: CATSREGGDTQYF
j_gene: TRBJ2-6; abundance: -; d_gene: TRBD2; v_gene: TRBV7-3; CDR3nt: TGTGCCAGCAGCCGGGGAGGGAAATATCCCAACGTCCTGACTTTC; CDR3aa: CASSRGGKYPNVLTF
j_gene: TRBJ1-5; abundance: -; d_gene: -; v_gene: TRBV9; CDR3nt: TGTGCCAGCAGCCCTCGTAGTACCCAAAATCAGCCCCAGCATTTT; CDR3aa: CASSPRSTQNQPQHF
j_gene: TRBJ2-7; abundance: -; d_gene: TRBD1; v_gene: TRBV6-1; CDR3nt: TGTGCCAGCAGCGAATACAGGGGGACTCCCTACGAGCAGTACTTC; CDR3aa: CASSEYRGTPYEQYF
j_gene: TRBJ1-2; abundance: -; d_gene: TRBD1; v_gene: TRBV5-4; CDR3nt: TGTGCCAGCAGACGGGACAGGGGAAACTATGGCTACACCTTC; CDR3aa: CASRRDRGNYGYTF
j_gene: TRBJ2-1; abundance: -; d_gene: TRBD1; v_gene: TRBV5-1; CDR3nt: TGCGCCAGCAGCAAAAACTCGGGACAGGATGTCAATGAGCAGTTCTTC; CDR3aa: CASSKNSGQDVNEQFF